This record covers a single T cell receptor beta chain. No antigen is known for it. The sample comes from a study of tumor and adjacent non-tumor tissue in lung cancer. The wider study: The cohort had about 12 adenocarcinoma, a couple of squamous cell and 1 small cell patients. Overall study results and limits: Significantly higher TCR diversity was found in tumor than normal lung.

RNA was extracted from bulk tissue without any cell sorting. Distant lung tissue was collected more than 3 cm away from the tumor edge. The CDR3 has 16 amino acids. V lost 3 bases, J lost 5 bases, and 18 bases lay in between. The germline CDR1 and CDR2 sequences are KGHDR and SFDVKD. A modified ARM-PCR protocol with three rounds of nested PCR amplified TCRbeta. One entry per CDR3 protein, called by TCRdb with MiXCR from the multiplex PCR reads. Of tens of thousands of distinct CDR3 sequences in the sample, 61% are singletons; the top ten hold about 30%. The chain employs TRBV24-1 and TRBJ2-5; tentative D call: TRBD2 (5 bases). The sequence was obtained from a man aged 70 or older with non-small cell lung cancer. Source material: distant non-tumor lung tissue. CDR3: CATSDPREVRRETQYF. The CDR3 DNA reads TGTGCCACCAGTGATCCTCGAGAGGTCAGGAGGGAGACCCAGTACTTC.